The clone carrying this TCR beta chain occurred a few times. The sample belongs to a study of T-cell reconstitution after alpha-beta-depleted transplantation in children. J gave up 5 bases and V 2 bases, and 3 bases lay outside the gene matches. The CDR3 has 16 amino acids. CDR1 SEHNR and CDR2 FQNEAQ come from the germline V gene (reference sequence). A TCRbeta library incorporating unique molecular identifiers was prepared. TCRdb reprocessed the PCR reads with MiXCR, giving one entry per CDR3 protein. The sample lists approximately 510,000 distinct CDR3 sequences; roughly 18% were seen once. The TCR was taken from a human donor who donated a stem cell graft to a child with acute lymphoblastic leukemia. The chain employs TRBV7-9 and TRBJ2-1, with 13 bases fitting TRBD2. This material consisted of PBMCs from the stem cell graft donor, taken from the stem cell graft. The CDR3 DNA reads TGTGCCAGCAGCTTAAAAGGACTAGCGGGAGACAATGAGCAGTTCTTC. Its translation is CASSLKGLAGDNEQFF.